Listed below are T cell receptor beta chains from one sample, sequenced in a study of blood T cells in healthy people across ages. Each CDR3 protein is one row after TCRdb ran MiXCR on the 5' RACE reads. The sample records 600,000 to 850,000 distinct CDR3 sequences, about 40% being singletons. Sequenced: blood. The origin of the receptors is a woman aged 55-70 years in good health. The CDR3 runs from the conserved cysteine through the conserved F or W. The size field is filled for only some rows; it gives once, few, many or a size class.

NA	TRBV7-9	TRBJ2-5	CASRMGPGNNEQYF
NA	TRBV12-3/TRBV12-4	TRBJ2-3	CASSPGTYTDTQYF
NA	TRBV7-2	TRBJ2-1	CASSLWGSEGLRNEQFF
NA	TRBV5-1	TRBJ2-1	CAGSTVGLAGANEQFF
NA	TRBV7-3	TRBJ2-1	CASSFDRITSGRTNEQFF
NA	TRBV11-2	TRBJ1-6	CASSQGQGANNNSPLHF
few	TRBV2	TRBJ2-1	CASSREPTYNEQFF
few	TRBV20-1	TRBJ2-5	CSAEGTADVTQYF
NA	TRBV7-9	TRBJ2-2	CASSFRANTGELFF
many	TRBV29-1	TRBJ1-2	CSVPTGGGYTF
NA	TRBV15	TRBJ1-2	CATSRTGEGVYGYTF
few	TRBV7-2	TRBJ2-7	CASSSLAGGGNEQYF
few	TRBV27	TRBJ2-7	CASSWKGPRYSYEQYF
few	TRBV20-1	TRBJ2-7	CRARDSPSEQYF
NA	TRBV11-2	TRBJ2-2	CASSLVRLLNTGELFF
few	TRBV10-3	TRBJ2-3	CAIAMGATDTQYF
few	TRBV7-2	TRBJ2-1	CASSLVSQSSYNEQFF
many	TRBV15	TRBJ1-2	CATSRDWGQGAYGYTF
NA	TRBV7-9	TRBJ2-1	CASSLGPILYNEQFF
many	TRBV29-1	TRBJ2-1	CSVVRGNNEQFF
many	TRBV5-1	TRBJ1-1	CASSPSGTANTEAFF
many	TRBV4-2	TRBJ2-5	CASSQETSGGQETQYF
NA	TRBV28	TRBJ2-7	CASRAGNAYEQYF
few	TRBV18	TRBJ2-3	CASSDSEDTQYF
few	TRBV9	TRBJ1-2	CASSVGGTANYGYTF
NA	TRBV14	TRBJ2-1	CASSSGASGRDDQFF
few	TRBV5-1	TRBJ2-5	CASKTSGRAGETQYF
NA	TRBV30	TRBJ2-2	CAWSGQANTGELFF
NA	TRBV13	TRBJ1-2	CASSLWSQGYTF
few	TRBV5-1	TRBJ2-7	CASSLDPGAYEQYF
once	TRBV6-2/TRBV6-3	TRBJ2-3	CASSGSLGGDTQYF
NA	TRBV13	TRBJ1-4	CASAQSIRYEQLFF
NA	TRBV5-1	TRBJ1-2	CASGTGTGYGHTF
once	TRBV3-1	TRBJ2-3	CASSQESEADTQYF
NA	TRBV6-2/TRBV6-3	TRBJ1-5	CASSYNSVQPQHF
NA	TRBV20-1	TRBJ2-5	CSASLVGQGQEAQYF